This T cell receptor beta chain is drawn from a study of blood T cells in healthy people across ages. V shed 0 bases and J shed 7 bases, with 4 bases lying between them. From germline, CDR1 is LNHNV and CDR2 YYDKDF (reference sequence). This CDR3 has 12 residues. A second PCR, run for roughly 7 to 11 cycles, used a sample-barcoded 5' primer plus a J-beta primer mix. TCRdb fed the 5' RACE reads into MiXCR, producing one record per CDR3 protein. The sample includes roughly 800,000 distinct CDR3 sequences, 20% to 30% of them seen just once. The data also belong to a second study, concerning T cells of mothers and their children. That paper adds: A few healthy Caucasian mothers, along with their six children, served as the donors.

The material sequenced was blood. The clonotype was recovered from a boy aged 10-17 years in good health. V and J are TRBV15 and TRBJ2-4; D unresolved. CDR3 sequence reads: CATSRDWNIQYF. The CDR3 nucleotides read TGTGCCACCAGCAGAGATTGGAACATTCAGTACTTC.